What follows describes a single TCR beta chain. Sequencing used immunoSEQ multiplex PCR; TCRdb keeps in-frame clones, though not all of them. The repertoire consists of 85,000 or so clones, with 94% occurring once and the leading ten covering 0.2% to 0.3%. This sample stems from a study of technical replicates of blood from several donors. The length of the CDR3 is 15 residues. With 5 bases clipped from V and 1 base from J, the junction kept 7 bases outside the gene matches. The germline CDR1 and CDR2 sequences are SEHNR and FQNEAQ (reference sequence). This TCR was recovered from a human donor in good health. The sample taken for sequencing was T cells isolated from PBMCs. The chain joins TRBV7-9 to TRBJ2-7, with 8 nucleotides matching TRBD1. CDR3 in DNA: TGTGCCAGCAGCCCCGGACAGGGTGCTTCCTACGAGCAGTACTTC. Its translation is CASSPGQGASYEQYF.